Shown below are 20 T cell receptor beta chains from a single sample sequenced in a study of blood T cell repertoires in COVID-19. Using immunoSEQ multiplex PCR, the repertoire was profiled, and TCRdb retains in-frame clones only, with some absent. The sample holds 70,000 to 90,000 clones, 85% seen once. The source material was peripheral blood. These receptors were obtained from a man in his fifties with COVID-19, enrolled during active disease.

V usage is TRBV5-4 and J usage is TRBJ2-7, with 10 bases aligning to TRBD2. V shed 4 bases, J shed 7 bases, and the junction held 8 bases outside the gene matches. This CDR3 comprises 14 residues. Germline CDR1 is SGHNT and CDR2 is YYREEE (reference sequence). The CDR3 sequence: CASSPSGRAPEQYF. The CDR3 nucleotides read TGTGCCAGCAGCCCGAGCGGGAGGGCTCCGGAGCAGTACTTC.

The rearrangement uses TRBV9 and TRBJ2-7, with TRBD1 matching over 7 bases. V shed 0 bases, J shed 5 bases, and the junction held 5 bases outside the gene matches. In germline, CDR1 is SGDLS, CDR2 YYNGEE. The CDR3 runs to 14 residues. The CDR3, as DNA: TGTGCCAGCAGCGTAGGGGCACAGGGGAACGAGCAGTACTTC. Amino acids: CASSVGAQGNEQYF. The variable domain in full, with the rest retrieved from reference TRBV9 and TRBJ2-7, is DSGVTQTPKHLITATGQRVTLRCSPRSGDLSVYWYQQSLDQGLQFLIQYYNGEERAKGNILERFSAQQFPDLHSELNLSSLELGDSALYFCASSVGAQGNEQYFGPGTRLTVT.

The rearrangement uses TRBV5-4 and TRBJ1-1, with D unresolved. V was trimmed by 0 bases and J by 0 bases, leaving 6 bases between them. Germline CDR1 SGHNT, CDR2 YYREEE (reference sequence). The CDR3 runs to 14 residues. CDR3 in DNA: TGTGCCAGCAGCTTGGCCCCAGTGAACACTGAAGCTTTCTTT. This gives the protein CASSLAPVNTEAFF.

The chain carries TRBV5-1 and TRBJ1-1; D is unresolved. Trimming took off 4 bases at V and 1 base at J, with 11 bases between the two ends. The CDR3 totals 14 residues. In germline, CDR1 is SGHRS, CDR2 YFSETQ. CDR3 residues: CASSRSPGNTEAFF. As DNA, the CDR3 is TGCGCCAGCAGCCGAAGTCCAGGGAACACTGAAGCTTTCTTT. Full variable domain (rest looked up from reference TRBV5-1 and TRBJ1-1): KAGVTQTPRYLIKTRGQQVTLSCSPISGHRSVSWYQQTPGQGLQFLFEYFSETQRNKGNFPGRFSGRQFSNSRSEMNVSTLELGDSALYLCASSRSPGNTEAFFGQGTRLTVV.

The J gene is TRBJ2-7, the V gene TRBV2, with 10 bases identical to TRBD2. The length of the CDR3 is 14 residues. Per the germline V gene, CDR1 is SNHLY and CDR2 is FYNNEI. V shed 8 bases and J 2 bases; nucleotides not matched to a gene: 6. DNA for the CDR3: TGTGCCAGCCTCCTAGCGGGGGAGGCCTACGAGCAGTACTTC. Its protein product is CASLLAGEAYEQYF.

The genes are TRBV28 and TRBJ2-3, with 12 bases lining up with TRBD2. CDR3 length equals 15 residues. Germline V gene lookup returns CDR1 MDHEN and CDR2 SYDVKM. The trim removed 5 bases at V and 4 bases at J, leaving 4 bases unmatched. CDR3 DNA: TGTGCCAGCAGTCTAGCGGGAGGGGACCCAGATACGCAGTATTTT. Protein: CASSLAGGDPDTQYF.

The chain couples TRBV28 to TRBJ2-3; 13 nucleotides line up with TRBD2. Germline CDR1 and CDR2: MDHEN and SYDVKM. This CDR3 contains 17 residues. Germline trimming cut 8 bases from V and 1 base from J; bases unmatched to any gene: 9. CDR3 sequence: CASRPSLAGGGTDTQYF. The CDR3 DNA sequence: TGTGCCAGCCGGCCTTCACTAGCGGGAGGGGGCACAGATACGCAGTATTTT. Full variable domain (remainder filled in from reference TRBV28 and TRBJ2-3): DVKVTQSSRYLVKRTGEKVFLECVQDMDHENMFWYRQDPGLGLRLIYFSYDVKMKEKGDIPEGYSVSREKKERFSLILESASTNQTSMYLCASRPSLAGGGTDTQYFGPGTRLTVL.

The chain has TRBV19 and TRBJ2-5, with TRBD1 matching 7 bases. J was trimmed by 1 base and V by 5 bases; bases with no gene match: 10. The CDR3 totals 16 residues. Germline loops: CDR1 LNHDA, CDR2 SQIVND (reference sequence). For the CDR3, the DNA is TGTGCCAGTAGTCCCGGGACAGCCACGCTCCAAGAGACCCAGTACTTC. Protein: CASSPGTATLQETQYF.

This chain links TRBV2 with TRBJ2-7, with 11 bases lining up with TRBD2. The J segment lost 3 bases and the V segment lost 1 base, leaving 2 bases of the junction unmatched. The CDR3 extends over 15 amino acids. CDR1 SNHLY and CDR2 FYNNEI come from the germline V gene. CDR3 residues: CASSEELAGDYEQYF. DNA for the CDR3: TGTGCCAGCAGTGAAGAACTAGCGGGAGACTACGAGCAGTACTTC.

V and J are TRBV29-1 and TRBJ2-4; D is unclear. The germline CDR1 and CDR2 sequences are SQVTM and ANQGSEA. V shed 4 bases and J shed 2 bases, with 6 bases lying between them. CDR3 length: 12 amino acids. In nucleotides, the CDR3 is TGCAGCGTTGGTCACACCAAAAACATTCAGTACTTC. It is translated as CSVGHTKNIQYF.

About this clone: An end of the junction does not agree with germline; a read error may underlie this. This rearrangement joins TRBV29-1 to TRBJ2-5, with D perhaps matching TRBD1 (6 bases). The CDR3 has 13 residues. Germline lookup yields CDR1 SQVTM and CDR2 ANQGSEA. The CDR3 protein is CSALRQDQGTQYF. The CDR3 DNA sequence: TGCAGCGCATTAAGACAGGACCAAGGGACCCAGTACTTC.

V gene TRBV4-2 combines with J gene TRBJ2-7; 7 bases agree with TRBD2. This CDR3 comprises 16 residues. Germline assignment: CDR1 LGHNA and CDR2 YNFKEQ. J lost 1 base, V lost 6 bases, and 12 bases had no gene match. CDR3 sequence reads: CASSQRRTSVSYEQYF. As DNA, the CDR3 is TGTGCCAGCAGTCAACGAAGAACTAGCGTATCCTACGAGCAGTACTTC.

This clone was observed a few times. The V gene is TRBV25-1, the J gene TRBJ1-4; possible D gene TRBD1, 6 bases. CDR1 and CDR2 from the germline V gene are MGHDK and SYGVNS. The CDR3 has 14 amino acids. Trimming removed 7 bases at V and 3 bases at J, with 12 bases between. In DNA, the CDR3 is TGTGCCAGCAATCCCACAGGGCCTAATGAAAAACTGTTTTTT. Translated: CASNPTGPNEKLFF.

The chain recombines TRBV7-8 with TRBJ2-5, with D possibly matching TRBD1 (6 bases). In germline, CDR1 is SGHVS, CDR2 FQNEAQ. Trimming shortened V by 1 base and J by 4 bases, and 10 bases separated the two germline ends. The CDR3 runs to 14 residues. CDR3 in DNA: TGTGCCAGCAGCTTAGTCGTCAGGGGAGAGACCCAGTACTTC. It yields the protein CASSLVVRGETQYF.

In its sample, this clone was seen a few times. The chain joins TRBV12-5 to TRBJ1-1, with D perhaps TRBD1 (5 bases). Germline V CDR1 and CDR2: LGHNT, FRNRAP. V was trimmed by 5 bases and J by 7 bases, leaving 17 bases between them. There are 14 residues in the CDR3. This CDR3 reads CASGHDGVQGEAFF. The CDR3 coding sequence is TGTGCTAGTGGTCACGACGGAGTCCAGGGTGAAGCTTTCTTT.

This chain uses TRBV28 with TRBJ1-2, with D possibly being TRBD1 (6 bases). CDR1 MDHEN and CDR2 SYDVKM come from the germline V gene. The CDR3 consists of 13 residues. Between the trimmed V and J ends, which lost 7 bases and 5 bases, there was a span of 14 bases. The DNA for the CDR3 is TGTGCCAGCACTGGACAGACCGTATATGGCTACACCTTC. This codes for CASTGQTVYGYTF.

This clone was recorded only once. The chain uses TRBV19 and TRBJ2-2, with D possibly being TRBD2 (7 bases). Per germline, CDR1 LNHDA and CDR2 SQIVND (reference sequence). The CDR3 has 17 amino acids. Trimming shortened V by 6 bases and J by 4 bases, and 21 bases separated the two germline ends. DNA of the CDR3: TGTGCCAGTAGCGTCCGCTCTGGGGGAGGGGGCACCGGGGAGCTGTTTTTT. Translating gives CASSVRSGGGGTGELFF.

V is TRBV3-1 (or the pseudogene TRBV3-2) and J is TRBJ1-4; TRBD1 agrees at 10 bases. This CDR3 region has 15 residues. CDR1 and CDR2 from the germline V gene are LGHDT and YNNKEL (reference sequence). With V trimmed by 4 bases and J by 5 bases, 4 bases remained unmatched. The CDR3, as DNA: TGTGCCAGCAGCCGACAGGGGGCGTTCAATGAAAAACTGTTTTTT. Translating it yields CASSRQGAFNEKLFF.

The chain uses TRBV6-1 and TRBJ1-1, with 9 nucleotides matching TRBD1. J gave up 2 bases and V 4 bases, and 5 bases lay outside the gene matches. The germline CDR1 and CDR2 sequences are MNHNS and SASEGT. This CDR3 region has 15 residues. This chain's CDR3 is CASSGRQGGNTEAFF. The DNA for the CDR3 is TGTGCCAGCAGTGGCCGACAGGGGGGTAACACTGAAGCTTTCTTT.

The J gene is TRBJ1-5, the V gene TRBV5-1; D is possibly TRBD1 (5 bases). CDR1 and CDR2 from the germline V gene are SGHRS and YFSETQ. The CDR3 totals 14 residues. V shed 4 bases and J shed 7 bases, with 15 bases lying between them. The CDR3 reads CASSPGTGLQPQHF. The CDR3 nucleotides are TGCGCCAGCAGCCCCGGCACAGGCTTACAGCCCCAGCATTTT.